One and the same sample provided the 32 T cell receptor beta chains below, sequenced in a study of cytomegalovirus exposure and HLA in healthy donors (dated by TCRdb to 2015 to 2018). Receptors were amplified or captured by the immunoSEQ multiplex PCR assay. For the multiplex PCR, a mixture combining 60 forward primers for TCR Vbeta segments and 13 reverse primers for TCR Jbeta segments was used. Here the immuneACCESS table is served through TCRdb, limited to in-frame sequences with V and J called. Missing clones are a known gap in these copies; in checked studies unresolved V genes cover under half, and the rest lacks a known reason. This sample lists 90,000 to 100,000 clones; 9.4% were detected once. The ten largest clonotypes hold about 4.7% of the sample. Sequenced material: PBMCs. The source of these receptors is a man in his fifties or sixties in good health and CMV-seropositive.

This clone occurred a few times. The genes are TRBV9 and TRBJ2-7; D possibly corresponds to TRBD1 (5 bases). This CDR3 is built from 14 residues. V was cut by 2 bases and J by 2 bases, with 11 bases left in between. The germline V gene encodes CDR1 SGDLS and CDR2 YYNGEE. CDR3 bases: TGTGCCAGCAGCGTGGCCCAGGGCACCTACGAGCAGTACTTC. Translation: CASSVAQGTYEQYF.

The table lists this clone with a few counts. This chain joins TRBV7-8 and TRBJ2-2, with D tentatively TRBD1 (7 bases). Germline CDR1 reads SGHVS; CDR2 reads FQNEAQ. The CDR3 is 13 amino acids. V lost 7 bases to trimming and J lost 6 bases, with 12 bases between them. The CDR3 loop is CASTDRDSGELFF. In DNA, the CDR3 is TGTGCCAGCACCGACAGGGACTCCGGGGAGCTGTTTTTT.

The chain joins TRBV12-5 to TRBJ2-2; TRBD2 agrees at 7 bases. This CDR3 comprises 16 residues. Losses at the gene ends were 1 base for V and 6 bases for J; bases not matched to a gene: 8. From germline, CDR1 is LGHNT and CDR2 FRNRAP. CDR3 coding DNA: TGTGCTAGTGGTTTGGGCGCGGGGGTTGGCGCCGGGGAGCTGTTTTTT. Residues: CASGLGAGVGAGELFF.

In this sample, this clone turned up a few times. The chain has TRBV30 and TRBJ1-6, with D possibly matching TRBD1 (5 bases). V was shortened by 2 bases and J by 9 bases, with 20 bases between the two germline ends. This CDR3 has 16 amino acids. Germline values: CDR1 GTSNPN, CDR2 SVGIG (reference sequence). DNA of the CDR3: TGTGCCTGGAGTCCAGAAACCAGGGTCGGGCTTTCACCCCTCCACTTT. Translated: CAWSPETRVGLSPLHF. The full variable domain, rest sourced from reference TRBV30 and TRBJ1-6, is SQTIHQWPATLVQPVGSPLSLECTVEGTSNPNLYWYRQAAGRGLQLLFYSVGIGQISSEVPQNLSASRPQDRQFILSSKKLLLSDSGFYLCAWSPETRVGLSPLHFGNGTRLTVT.

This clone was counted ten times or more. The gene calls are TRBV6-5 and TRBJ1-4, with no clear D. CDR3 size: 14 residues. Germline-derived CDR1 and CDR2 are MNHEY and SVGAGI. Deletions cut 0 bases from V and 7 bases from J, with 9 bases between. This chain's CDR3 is CASSYSYNGEKLFF. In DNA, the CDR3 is TGTGCCAGCAGTTACTCGTATAACGGTGAAAAACTGTTTTTT.

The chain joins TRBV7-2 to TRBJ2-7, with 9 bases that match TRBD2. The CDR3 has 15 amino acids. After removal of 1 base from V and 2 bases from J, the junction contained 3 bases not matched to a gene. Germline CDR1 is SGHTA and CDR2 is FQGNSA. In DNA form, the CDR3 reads TGTGCCAGCAGCTTAGAGCTAGCGGGGACCTACGAGCAGTACTTC. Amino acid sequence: CASSLELAGTYEQYF. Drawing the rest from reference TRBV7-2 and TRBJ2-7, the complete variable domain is GAGVSQSPSNKVTEKGKDVELRCDPISGHTALYWYRQSLGQGLEFLIYFQGNSAPDKSGLPSDRFSAERTGGSVSTLTIQRTQQEDSAVYLCASSLELAGTYEQYFGPGTRLTVT.

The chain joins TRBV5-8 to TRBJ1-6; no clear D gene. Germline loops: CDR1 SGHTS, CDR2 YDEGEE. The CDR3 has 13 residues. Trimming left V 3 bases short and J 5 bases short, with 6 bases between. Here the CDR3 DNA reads TGTGCCAGCAGCTACACTAATAATTCACCCCTCCACTTT. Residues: CASSYTNNSPLHF.

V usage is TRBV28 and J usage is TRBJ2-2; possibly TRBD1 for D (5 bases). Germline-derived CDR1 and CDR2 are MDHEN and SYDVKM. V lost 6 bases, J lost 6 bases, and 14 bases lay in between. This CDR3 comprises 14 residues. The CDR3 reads CASSLRVFSGELFF. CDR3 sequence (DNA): TGTGCCAGCAGCCTCAGGGTTTTTTCCGGGGAGCTGTTTTTT. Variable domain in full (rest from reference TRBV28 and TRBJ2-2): DVKVTQSSRYLVKRTGEKVFLECVQDMDHENMFWYRQDPGLGLRLIYFSYDVKMKEKGDIPEGYSVSREKKERFSLILESASTNQTSMYLCASSLRVFSGELFFGEGSRLTVL.

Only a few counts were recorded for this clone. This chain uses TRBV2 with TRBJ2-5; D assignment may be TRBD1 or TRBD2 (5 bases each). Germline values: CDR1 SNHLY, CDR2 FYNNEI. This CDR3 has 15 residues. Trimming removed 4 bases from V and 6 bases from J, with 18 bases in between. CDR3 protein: CASSAADIRGKTQYF. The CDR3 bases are TGTGCCAGCAGTGCAGCGGACATTCGAGGCAAGACCCAGTACTTC.

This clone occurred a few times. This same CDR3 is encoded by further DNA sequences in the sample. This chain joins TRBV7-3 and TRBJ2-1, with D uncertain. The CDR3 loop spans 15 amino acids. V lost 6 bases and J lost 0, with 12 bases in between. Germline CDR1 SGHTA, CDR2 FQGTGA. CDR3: CASSLESSSYNEQFF. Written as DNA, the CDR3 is TGTGCCAGCAGTCTAGAGTCGAGCTCCTACAATGAGCAGTTCTTC.

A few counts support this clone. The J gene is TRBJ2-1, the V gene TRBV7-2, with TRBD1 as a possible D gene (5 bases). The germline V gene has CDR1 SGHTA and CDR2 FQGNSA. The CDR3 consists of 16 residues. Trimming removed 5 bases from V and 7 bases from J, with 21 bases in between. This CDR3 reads CASSPQVGAGANEQFF. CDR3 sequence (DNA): TGTGCCAGCAGCCCCCAGGTCGGTGCTGGGGCGAATGAGCAGTTCTTC.

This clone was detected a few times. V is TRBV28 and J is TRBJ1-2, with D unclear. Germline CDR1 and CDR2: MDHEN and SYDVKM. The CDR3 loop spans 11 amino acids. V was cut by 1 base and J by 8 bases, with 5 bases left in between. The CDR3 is CASSLSFGYTF. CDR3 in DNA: TGTGCCAGCAGTTTATCGTTCGGCTACACCTTC.

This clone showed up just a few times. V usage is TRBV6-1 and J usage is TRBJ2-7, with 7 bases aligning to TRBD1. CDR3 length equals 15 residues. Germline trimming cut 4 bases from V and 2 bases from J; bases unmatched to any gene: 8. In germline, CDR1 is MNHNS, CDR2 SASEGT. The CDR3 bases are TGTGCCAGCAGTGTCCAGGGGGAAGTCACCTACGAGCAGTACTTC. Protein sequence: CASSVQGEVTYEQYF.

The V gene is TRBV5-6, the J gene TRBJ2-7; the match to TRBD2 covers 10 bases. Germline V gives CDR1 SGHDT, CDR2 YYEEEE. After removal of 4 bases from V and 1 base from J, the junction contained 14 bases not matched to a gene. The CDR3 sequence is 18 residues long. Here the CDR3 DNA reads TGTGCCAGCAGCCAGCTAGCGGGGGTGTTTCGTGGGTCCTACGAGCAGTACTTC. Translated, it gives CASSQLAGVFRGSYEQYF. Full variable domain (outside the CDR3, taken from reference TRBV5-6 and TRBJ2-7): DAGVTQSPTHLIKTRGQQVTLRCSPKSGHDTVSWYQQALGQGPQFIFQYYEEEERQRGNFPDRFSGHQFPNYSSELNVNALLLGDSALYLCASSQLAGVFRGSYEQYFGPGTRLTVT.

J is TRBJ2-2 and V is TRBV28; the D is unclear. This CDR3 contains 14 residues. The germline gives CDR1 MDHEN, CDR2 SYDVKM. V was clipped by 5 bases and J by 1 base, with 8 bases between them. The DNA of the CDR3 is TGTGCCAGCAGTGCCCCGGTGAACACCGGGGAGCTGTTTTTT. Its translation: CASSAPVNTGELFF.

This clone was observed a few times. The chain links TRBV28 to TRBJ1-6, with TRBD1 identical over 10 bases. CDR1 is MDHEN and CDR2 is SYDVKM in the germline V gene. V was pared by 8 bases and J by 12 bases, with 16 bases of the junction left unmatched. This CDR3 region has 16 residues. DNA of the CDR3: TGTGCCAGCCCGAATCTAATCGGGACAGGGGTCAGACCCCTCCACTTT. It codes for CASPNLIGTGVRPLHF. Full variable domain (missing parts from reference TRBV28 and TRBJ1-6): DVKVTQSSRYLVKRTGEKVFLECVQDMDHENMFWYRQDPGLGLRLIYFSYDVKMKEKGDIPEGYSVSREKKERFSLILESASTNQTSMYLCASPNLIGTGVRPLHFGNGTRLTVT.

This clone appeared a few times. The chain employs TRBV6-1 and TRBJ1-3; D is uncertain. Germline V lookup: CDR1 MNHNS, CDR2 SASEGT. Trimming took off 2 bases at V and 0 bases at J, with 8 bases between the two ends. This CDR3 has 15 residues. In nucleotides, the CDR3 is TGTGCCAGCAGTGAAAACCCCAGCTCTGGAAACACCATATATTTT. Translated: CASSENPSSGNTIYF.

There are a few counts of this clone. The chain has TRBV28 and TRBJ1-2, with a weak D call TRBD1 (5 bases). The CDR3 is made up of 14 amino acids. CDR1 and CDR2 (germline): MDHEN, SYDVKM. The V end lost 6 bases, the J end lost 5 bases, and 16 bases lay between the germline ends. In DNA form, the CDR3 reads TGTGCCAGCAGCGAGGAGGGGCGCTGGTATGGCTACACCTTC. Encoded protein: CASSEEGRWYGYTF.

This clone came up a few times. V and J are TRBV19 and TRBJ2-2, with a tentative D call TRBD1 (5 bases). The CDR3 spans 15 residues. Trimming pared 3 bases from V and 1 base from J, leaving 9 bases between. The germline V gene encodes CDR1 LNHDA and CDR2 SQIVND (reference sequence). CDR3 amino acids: CASSIRQGNTGELFF. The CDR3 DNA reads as TGTGCCAGTAGTATTCGGCAGGGGAACACCGGGGAGCTGTTTTTT.

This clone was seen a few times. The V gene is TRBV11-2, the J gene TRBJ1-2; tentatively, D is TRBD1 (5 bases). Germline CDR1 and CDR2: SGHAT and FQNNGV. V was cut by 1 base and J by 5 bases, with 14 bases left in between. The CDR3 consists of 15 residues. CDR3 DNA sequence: TGTGCCAGCAGCTTAGGGGGCAGGAGCTCATATGGCTACACCTTC. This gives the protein CASSLGGRSSYGYTF.

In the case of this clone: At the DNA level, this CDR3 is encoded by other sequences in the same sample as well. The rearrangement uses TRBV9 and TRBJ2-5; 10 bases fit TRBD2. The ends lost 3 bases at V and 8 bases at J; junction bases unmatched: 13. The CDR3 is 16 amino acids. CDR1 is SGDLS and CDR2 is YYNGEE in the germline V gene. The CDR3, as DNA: TGTGCCAGCAGCGGAGCTAAGCGGGAGGGTCTTTACACCCAGTACTTC. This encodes CASSGAKREGLYTQYF.

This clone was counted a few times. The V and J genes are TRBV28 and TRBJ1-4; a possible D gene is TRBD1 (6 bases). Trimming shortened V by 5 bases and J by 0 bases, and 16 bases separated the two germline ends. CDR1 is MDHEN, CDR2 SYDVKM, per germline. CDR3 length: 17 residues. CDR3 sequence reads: CASSVTGHHPTNEKLFF. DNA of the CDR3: TGTGCCAGCAGTGTGACAGGACACCACCCAACTAATGAAAAACTGTTTTTT.

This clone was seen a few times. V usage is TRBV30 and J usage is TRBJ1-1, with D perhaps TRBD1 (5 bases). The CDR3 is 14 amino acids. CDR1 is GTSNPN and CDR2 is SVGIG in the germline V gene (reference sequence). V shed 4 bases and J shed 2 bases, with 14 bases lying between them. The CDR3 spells CAWTFGQGNTEAFF. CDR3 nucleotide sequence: TGTGCCTGGACCTTCGGGCAGGGTAACACTGAAGCTTTCTTT.

CDR3 sequence (DNA): TGTGCCAGCAGTTACGGCGGAATCGGGGAGCTGTTTTTT. Translating it yields CASSYGGIGELFF. The rearrangement uses TRBV6-5 and TRBJ2-2; D remains ambiguous. Germline assignment: CDR1 MNHEY and CDR2 SVGAGI. V lost 2 bases, J lost 7 bases, and 8 bases lay in between. The CDR3 runs 13 residues.

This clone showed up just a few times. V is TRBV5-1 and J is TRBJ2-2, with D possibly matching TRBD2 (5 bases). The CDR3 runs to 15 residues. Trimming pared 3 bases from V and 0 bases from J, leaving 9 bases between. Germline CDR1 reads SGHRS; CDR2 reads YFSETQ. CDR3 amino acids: CASSSTGTNTGELFF. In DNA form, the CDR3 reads TGCGCCAGCAGCTCGACCGGGACGAACACCGGGGAGCTGTTTTTT.

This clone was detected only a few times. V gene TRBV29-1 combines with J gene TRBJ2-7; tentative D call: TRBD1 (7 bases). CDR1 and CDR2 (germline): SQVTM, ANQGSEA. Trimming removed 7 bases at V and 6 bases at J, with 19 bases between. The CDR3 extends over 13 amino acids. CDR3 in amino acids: CSGGSRGTGEQYF. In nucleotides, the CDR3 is TGCAGCGGGGGGTCCAGGGGGACTGGCGAGCAGTACTTC.

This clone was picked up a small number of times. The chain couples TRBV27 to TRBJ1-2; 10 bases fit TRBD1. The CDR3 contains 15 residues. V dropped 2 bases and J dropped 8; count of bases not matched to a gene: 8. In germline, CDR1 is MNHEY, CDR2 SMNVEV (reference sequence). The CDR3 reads CASSLTGTGVYGYTF. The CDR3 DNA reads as TGTGCCAGCAGTTTAACCGGGACAGGGGTATACGGCTACACCTTC.

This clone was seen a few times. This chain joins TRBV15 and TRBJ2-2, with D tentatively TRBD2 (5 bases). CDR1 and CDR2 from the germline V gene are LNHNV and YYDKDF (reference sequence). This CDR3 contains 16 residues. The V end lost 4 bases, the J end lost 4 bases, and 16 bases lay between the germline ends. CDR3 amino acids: CATSKSGMRATGELFF. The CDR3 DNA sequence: TGTGCCACCAGCAAGTCGGGGATGAGGGCCACCGGGGAGCTGTTTTTT.

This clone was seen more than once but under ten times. The CDR3 nucleotides are TGTGCCAGCAGCCCACAGAAGAACACTGAAGCTTTCTTT. Translating gives CASSPQKNTEAFF. The J gene is TRBJ1-1, the V gene TRBV5-4; the D is unclear. This CDR3 contains 13 residues. V dropped 4 bases and J dropped 1 base, with 8 bases sitting between them. CDR1 is SGHNT and CDR2 is YYREEE in the germline V gene (reference sequence).

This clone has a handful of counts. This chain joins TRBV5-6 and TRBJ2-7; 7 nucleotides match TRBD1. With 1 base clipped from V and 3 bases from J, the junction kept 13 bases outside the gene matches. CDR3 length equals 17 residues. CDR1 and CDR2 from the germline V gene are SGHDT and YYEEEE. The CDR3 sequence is CASSLTSDRAVNYEQYF. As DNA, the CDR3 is TGTGCCAGCAGCTTGACAAGCGACAGGGCCGTCAACTACGAGCAGTACTTC.

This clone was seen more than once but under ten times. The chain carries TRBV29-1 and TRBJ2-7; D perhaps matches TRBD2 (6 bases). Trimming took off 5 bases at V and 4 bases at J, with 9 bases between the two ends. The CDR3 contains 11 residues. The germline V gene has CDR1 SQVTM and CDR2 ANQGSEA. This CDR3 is CSVIAEYEQYF. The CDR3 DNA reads TGCAGCGTTATAGCGGAGTACGAGCAGTACTTC.

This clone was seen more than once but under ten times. The CDR3 coding sequence is TGTGCCAGCAGCCCAGAAACAGGGCTCGAGCAGTTCTTC. Translation gives CASSPETGLEQFF. The chain uses TRBV11-3 and TRBJ2-1; possible D gene TRBD1, 6 bases. This CDR3 is built from 13 residues. V was trimmed by 5 bases and J by 10 bases, leaving 15 bases between them. Germline V gene lookup returns CDR1 SGHNT and CDR2 YENEEA.